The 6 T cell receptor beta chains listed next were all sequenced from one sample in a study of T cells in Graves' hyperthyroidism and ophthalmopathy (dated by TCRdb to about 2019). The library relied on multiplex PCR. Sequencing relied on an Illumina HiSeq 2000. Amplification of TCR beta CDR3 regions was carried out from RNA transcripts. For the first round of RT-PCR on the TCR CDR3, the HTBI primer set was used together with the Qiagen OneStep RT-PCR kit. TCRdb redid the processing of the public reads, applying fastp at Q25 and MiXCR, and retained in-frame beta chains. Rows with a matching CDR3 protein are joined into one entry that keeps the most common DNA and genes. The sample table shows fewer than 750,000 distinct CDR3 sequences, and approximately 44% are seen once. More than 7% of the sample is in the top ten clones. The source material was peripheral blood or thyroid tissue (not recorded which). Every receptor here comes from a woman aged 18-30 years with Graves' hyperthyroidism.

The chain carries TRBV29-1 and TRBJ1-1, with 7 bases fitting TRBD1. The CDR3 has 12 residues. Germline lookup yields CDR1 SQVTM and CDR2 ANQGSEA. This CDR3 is CREGTENTEAFF. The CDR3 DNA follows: TGCAGGGAAGGGACAGAGAACACTGAAGCTTTCTTT.

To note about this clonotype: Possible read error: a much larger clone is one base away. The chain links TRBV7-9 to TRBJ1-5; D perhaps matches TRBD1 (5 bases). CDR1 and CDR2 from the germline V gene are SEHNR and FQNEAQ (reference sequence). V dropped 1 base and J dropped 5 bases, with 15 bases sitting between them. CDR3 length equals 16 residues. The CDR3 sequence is CASSLGTGRFDQPQHF. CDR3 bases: TGTGCCAGCAGCTTAGGCACGGGACGGTTCGATCAGCCCCAGCATTTT.

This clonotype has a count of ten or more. In DNA form, the CDR3 reads TGTGCCAGCAGTTTTTACCTCTATGGCTACACCTTC. Encoded protein: CASSFYLYGYTF. The J gene is TRBJ1-2, the V gene TRBV12-3 or TRBV12-4; D is ambiguous. Trimming cost V 3 bases and J 4 bases, with 6 bases left between them. The CDR3 is 12 amino acids.

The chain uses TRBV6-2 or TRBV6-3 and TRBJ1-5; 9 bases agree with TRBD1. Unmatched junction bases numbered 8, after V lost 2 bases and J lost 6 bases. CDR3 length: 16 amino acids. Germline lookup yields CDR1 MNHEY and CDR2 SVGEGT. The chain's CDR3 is CASSYHEPTGGQPQHF. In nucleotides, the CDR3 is TGTGCCAGCAGTTACCACGAACCGACAGGGGGTCAGCCCCAGCATTTT.

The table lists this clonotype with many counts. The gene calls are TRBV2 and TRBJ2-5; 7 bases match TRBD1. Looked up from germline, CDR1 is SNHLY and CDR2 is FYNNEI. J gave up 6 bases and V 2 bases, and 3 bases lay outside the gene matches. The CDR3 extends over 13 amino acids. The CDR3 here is CASSEQQGQTQYF. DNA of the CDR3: TGTGCCAGCAGTGAACAACAGGGGCAGACCCAGTACTTC.

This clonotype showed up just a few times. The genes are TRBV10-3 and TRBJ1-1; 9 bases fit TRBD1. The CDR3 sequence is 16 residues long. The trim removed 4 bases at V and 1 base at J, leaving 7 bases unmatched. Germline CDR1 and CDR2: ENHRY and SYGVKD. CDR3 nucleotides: TGTGCCATCAGTGGGACAGGGGCGCGGGCGAACACTGAAGCTTTCTTT. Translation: CAISGTGARANTEAFF.